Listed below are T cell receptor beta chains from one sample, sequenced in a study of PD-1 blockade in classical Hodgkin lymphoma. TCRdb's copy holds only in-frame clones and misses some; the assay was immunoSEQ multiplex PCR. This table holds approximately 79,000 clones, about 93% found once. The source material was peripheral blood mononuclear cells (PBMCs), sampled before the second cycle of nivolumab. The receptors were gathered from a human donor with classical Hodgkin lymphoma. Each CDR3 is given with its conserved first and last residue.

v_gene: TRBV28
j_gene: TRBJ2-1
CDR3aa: CASRTYSVNVVEQFF

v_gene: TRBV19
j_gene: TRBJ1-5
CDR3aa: CASSIVAGRWNQPQHF

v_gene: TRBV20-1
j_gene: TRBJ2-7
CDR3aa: CSAGFYEQYF

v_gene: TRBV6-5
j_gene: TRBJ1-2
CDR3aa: CASRLTGHDYGYTF

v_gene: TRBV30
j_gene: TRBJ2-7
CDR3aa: CAWRNRVQEQYF

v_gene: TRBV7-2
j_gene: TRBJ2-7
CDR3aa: CASSFSGGYEQYF

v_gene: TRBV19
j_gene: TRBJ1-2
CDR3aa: CATGGTEAYTF

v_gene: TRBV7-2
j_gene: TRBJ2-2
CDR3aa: CASSFSSGTGELFF

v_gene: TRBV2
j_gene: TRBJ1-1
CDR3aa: CASSRGMNTEAFF

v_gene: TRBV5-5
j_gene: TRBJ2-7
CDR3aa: CASSEKQGEGYEQYF

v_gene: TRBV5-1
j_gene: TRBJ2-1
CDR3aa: CASSRTGEDNEQFF

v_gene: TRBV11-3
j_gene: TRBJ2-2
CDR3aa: CASSSYRGTGELFF

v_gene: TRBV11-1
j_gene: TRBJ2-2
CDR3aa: CASRQSGRVNTGELFF

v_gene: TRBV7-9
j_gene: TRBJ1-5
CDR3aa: CASSQTKQPQHF

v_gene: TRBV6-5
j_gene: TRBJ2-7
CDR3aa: CASSRGLAGADEQYF

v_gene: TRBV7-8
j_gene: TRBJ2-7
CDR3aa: CASSLSRTVSYEQYF

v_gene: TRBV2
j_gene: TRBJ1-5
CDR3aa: CASSVNYPNQPQHF

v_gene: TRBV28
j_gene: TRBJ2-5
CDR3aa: CASSLLTGGQETQYF

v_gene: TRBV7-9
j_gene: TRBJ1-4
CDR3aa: CASSLATNEKLFF